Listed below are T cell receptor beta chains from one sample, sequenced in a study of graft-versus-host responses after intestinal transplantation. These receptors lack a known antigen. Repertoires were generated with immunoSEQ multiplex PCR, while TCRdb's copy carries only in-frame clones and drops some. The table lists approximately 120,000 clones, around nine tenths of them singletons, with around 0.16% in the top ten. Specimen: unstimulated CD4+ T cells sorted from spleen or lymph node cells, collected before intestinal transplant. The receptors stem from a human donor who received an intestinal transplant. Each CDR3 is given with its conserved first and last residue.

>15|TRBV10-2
CASSERAGVSYEQYF
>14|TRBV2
CASRKGQGTYEQYF
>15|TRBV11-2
CASSLTYGGGSEAFF
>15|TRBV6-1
CASSELGQGLYGYTF
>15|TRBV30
CAWTSGGPRGNEQFF
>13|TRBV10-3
CAISEKVDTEAFF
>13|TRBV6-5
CASSSRAAYGYTF
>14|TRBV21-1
CASSKARTDREQFF
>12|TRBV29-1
CSAKTANTEAFF
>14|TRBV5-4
CASSLRGGPYEQYF
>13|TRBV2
CASSPLSNQPQHF
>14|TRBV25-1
CASRDKSPPYEQYF
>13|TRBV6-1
CASRTNTGHGYTF
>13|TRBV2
CASRDRGYQPQHF
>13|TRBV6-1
CASSQTRNWEQYF
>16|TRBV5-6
CASSLGVGLPNSPLHF
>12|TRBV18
CASSPGNSPLHF
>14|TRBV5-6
CASSLLLTGYGYTF
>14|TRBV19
CASKPGGRGSPLHF
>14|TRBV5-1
CASSLERATDTQYF
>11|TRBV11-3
CASSREETQYF
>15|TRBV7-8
CASSLERGETYGYTF
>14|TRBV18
CASSPLPVNTEAFF
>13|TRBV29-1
CSVEDLTGDEQYF
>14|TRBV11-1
CASSKGQGFEKLFF
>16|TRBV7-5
CVRSFAPRGHLYGYTF
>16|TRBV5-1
CASSLNSQRAMSAAFF
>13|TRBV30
CAWSRTGMYEQYF
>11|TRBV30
CAWRAQETQYF
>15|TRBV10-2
CASTIGTGGQNIQYF
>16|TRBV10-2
CASSESNWAAPYEQYF
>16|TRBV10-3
CAISVLLAGGRNEQFF
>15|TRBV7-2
CASSLGGAGPYEQYF
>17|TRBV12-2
CASRPRQGAKGNQPQHF
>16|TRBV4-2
CASSHNPGQSEAPLHF
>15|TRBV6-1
CASSDAGRKNEKLFF
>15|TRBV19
CASSTQRGIYTEAFF
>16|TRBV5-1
CASTHGDRPQTNEQFF
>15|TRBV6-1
CASSDPGRPAQPQHF
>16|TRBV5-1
CASSHTQAARLYEQYF
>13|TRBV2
CASRRSTNEKLFF
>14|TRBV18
CASSPQEGNTEAFF